The 13 T cell receptor beta chains presented below share a single source sample, sequenced in a study of T cells in Graves' hyperthyroidism and ophthalmopathy. Researchers took RNA transcripts and amplified the TCR beta CDR3 regions from them. First-round RT-PCR with HTBI primers amplified the TCR CDR3 region. TCRdb re-derived calls from the multiplex PCR reads in MiXCR, one entry per CDR3 protein. Altogether some 550,000 distinct CDR3 sequences are present, around 20% being singletons, with the ten largest covering approximately 26%. The sample consisted of blood. The origin of the receptors is a man aged 18 to 29 with Graves' hyperthyroidism.

This clonotype has ten or more counts. The chain uses TRBV12-3 or TRBV12-4 and TRBJ1-1, with D possibly TRBD1 on 6 matching bases. The CDR3 consists of 13 residues. Trimming stripped 8 bases from V and 10 bases from J, with 20 bases between. CDR3 sequence (DNA): TGTGCCAGCGGGGGGGTGGCAACAGGGCCAGCTTTCTTT. Translation gives CASGGVATGPAFF.

This clonotype was seen ten or more times. V is TRBV4-2 and J is TRBJ2-5; TRBD1 matches at 11 bases. Germline CDR1 and CDR2: LGHNA and YNFKEQ. The CDR3 has 16 amino acids. V was clipped by 1 base and J by 5 bases; unmatched bases: 6. The CDR3 DNA reads as TGTGCCAGCAGCCAAGGGATCGGGACAGGGGGGGAGACCCAGTACTTC. Protein sequence: CASSQGIGTGGETQYF.

This clonotype has ten or more counts. The chain has TRBV2 and TRBJ1-5; tentative D call: TRBD1 (5 bases). This CDR3 contains 14 residues. Germline-derived CDR1 and CDR2 are SNHLY and FYNNEI. Trimming stripped 2 bases from V and 5 bases from J, with 10 bases between. The CDR3 here is CASSERQSDQPQHF. In DNA form, the CDR3 reads TGTGCCAGCAGTGAACGACAGTCTGATCAGCCCCAGCATTTT.

This chain connects TRBV6-1 to TRBJ2-5; D possibly corresponds to TRBD1 (6 bases). Germline loops: CDR1 MNHNS, CDR2 SASEGT. Trimming took off 6 bases at V and 1 base at J, with 15 bases between the two ends. The CDR3 covers 15 residues. The CDR3 DNA sequence: TGTGCCAGCAGACGACCGGGACAAGCCCAAGAGACCCAGTACTTC. Translation gives CASRRPGQAQETQYF.

This clonotype has ten or more counts. The rearrangement links TRBV28 to TRBJ1-1, with no clear D. Germline V lookup: CDR1 MDHEN, CDR2 SYDVKM. The length of the CDR3 is 14 residues. V was pared by 7 bases and J by 5 bases, with 17 bases between. The CDR3 DNA reads as TGTGCCAGCACGACGTTGTCCGAAGGGACTGAAGCTTTCTTT. It translates to CASTTLSEGTEAFF.

This clonotype was counted ten times or more. V is TRBV20-1 and J is TRBJ1-5, with 9 positions matching TRBD1. The germline V gene has CDR1 DFQATT and CDR2 SNEGSKA (reference sequence). The CDR3 covers 17 residues. The junction had 10 bases not matched to a gene; V was cut back by 2 bases and J by 2 bases. CDR3 protein: CSARRPPWTGGNQPQHF. In DNA form, the CDR3 reads TGCAGTGCTAGACGACCCCCTTGGACAGGGGGCAATCAGCCCCAGCATTTT.

This clonotype was seen only a few times. The J gene is TRBJ1-5, the V gene TRBV27; maybe TRBD1 (6 bases). The CDR3 consists of 14 residues. V lost 6 bases, J lost 0 bases, and 9 bases lay in between. The germline gives CDR1 MNHEY, CDR2 SMNVEV (reference sequence). The CDR3 loop reads CASRGGLSNQPQHF. CDR3 in DNA: TGTGCCAGCAGAGGGGGACTTAGCAATCAGCCCCAGCATTTT.

Notes on this clonotype: A much larger clone lies a single base off, so this may be a read error. The chain combines TRBV6-5 with TRBJ1-1, with 7 bases matching TRBD1. This CDR3 region has 12 residues. Germline V CDR1 and CDR2: MNHEY, SVGAGI. CDR3 residues: CASSYLDRVALF. DNA of the CDR3: TGTGCCAGCAGTTACTTAGACAGGGTAGCTCTCTTT.

This chain uses TRBV19 with TRBJ1-1; 7 bases align to TRBD1. The V and J ends lost 4 bases and 8 bases, in that order; junction bases with no gene match: 7. Looked up from germline, CDR1 is LNHDA and CDR2 is SQIVND (reference sequence). The CDR3 has 13 amino acids. CDR3 sequence (DNA): TGTGCCAGTAGTAGAGGGACAGCTCAAGAAGCTTTCTTT. Its protein is CASSRGTAQEAFF.

The table lists this clonotype with many counts. The chain employs TRBV28 and TRBJ1-1, with 9 bases matching TRBD1. V lost 5 bases and J lost 10; bases outside the gene matches: 5. Germline V gives CDR1 MDHEN, CDR2 SYDVKM. This CDR3 region has 12 residues. The CDR3 sequence: CASSPKQGAAFF. The CDR3 region has the DNA TGTGCCAGCAGTCCAAAACAGGGGGCAGCTTTCTTT.

In its sample, this clonotype was seen many times. V usage is TRBV20-1 and J usage is TRBJ1-5; 11 bases map to TRBD1. J gave up 4 bases and V 5 bases, and 7 bases lay outside the gene matches. The germline V gene encodes CDR1 DFQATT and CDR2 SNEGSKA (reference sequence). The CDR3 is 15 residues long. This CDR3 is CSAWGQGVRNQPQHF. The DNA of the CDR3 is TGCAGTGCTTGGGGACAGGGGGTACGTAATCAGCCCCAGCATTTT.

The table lists this clonotype with a few counts. The chain is built from TRBV24-1 and TRBJ2-7; D not resolved. In germline, CDR1 is KGHDR, CDR2 SFDVKD. This CDR3 spans 12 amino acids. V gave up 1 base and J gave up 5 bases, with 5 bases separating them. The CDR3 is CATSDLANEQYF. The CDR3 DNA sequence: TGTGCCACCAGTGATTTAGCGAACGAGCAGTACTTC.

This chain joins TRBV4-1 and TRBJ1-2; no clear D gene. V was pared by 1 base and J by 5 bases, with 11 bases between. The CDR3 covers 14 residues. Germline lookup yields CDR1 MGHRA and CDR2 YSYEKL. CDR3: CASSQVGELYGYTF. DNA of the CDR3: TGCGCCAGCAGCCAAGTGGGAGAACTATATGGCTACACCTTC.